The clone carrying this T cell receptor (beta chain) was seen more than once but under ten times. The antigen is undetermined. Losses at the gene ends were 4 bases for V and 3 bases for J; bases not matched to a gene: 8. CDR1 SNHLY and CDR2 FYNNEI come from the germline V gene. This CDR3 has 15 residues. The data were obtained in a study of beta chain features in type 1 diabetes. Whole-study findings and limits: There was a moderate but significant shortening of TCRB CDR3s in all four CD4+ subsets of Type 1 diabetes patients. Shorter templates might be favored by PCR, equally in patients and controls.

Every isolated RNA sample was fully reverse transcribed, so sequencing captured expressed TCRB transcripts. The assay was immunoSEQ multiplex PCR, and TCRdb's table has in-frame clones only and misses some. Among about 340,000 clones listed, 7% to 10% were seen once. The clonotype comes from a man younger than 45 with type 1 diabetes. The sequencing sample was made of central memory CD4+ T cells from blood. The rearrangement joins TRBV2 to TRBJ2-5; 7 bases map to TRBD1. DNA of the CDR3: TGTGCCAGCAGTGCACCCGGGACAGCCAAAGAGACCCAGTACTTC. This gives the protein CASSAPGTAKETQYF.